This is a list of T cell receptor beta chains from one sample in a study of T-cell reconstitution after alpha-beta-depleted transplantation in children. In TCRdb, the PCR reads were re-called with MiXCR into one record per CDR3 protein. The repertoire consists of over 90,000 distinct CDR3 sequences, with about 8% occurring once and the leading ten covering less than 20%. Source: PBMCs, taken before TCRalphabeta/CD19-depleted stem cell transplant. The receptor set was obtained from a boy aged 2 to 10 with acute lymphoblastic leukemia, due to receive a stem cell transplant. CDR3s include the opening cysteine and the closing phenylalanine or tryptophan. Each record gives: V gene, J gene, clone size, CDR3 length, D gene, CDR3 protein, CDR3 DNA. D genes are given only for firm matches. The listing skips clone size in some rows; elsewhere it reads once, few, many or a size class.

TRBV6-5	TRBJ2-1	few	17	TRBD2	CASSYWSGGAGGNEQFF	TGTGCCAGCAGTTACTGGAGCGGGGGGGCCGGTGGCAATGAGCAGTTCTTC
TRBV7-3	TRBJ2-5	.	16	TRBD2	CASSPGMGGGQETQYF	TGTGCCAGCAGCCCAGGGATGGGGGGAGGGCAAGAGACCCAGTACTTC
TRBV28	TRBJ2-7	many	15	.	CASSPPVRLVYEQYF	TGTGCCAGCAGTCCTCCCGTCAGACTAGTCTACGAGCAGTACTTC
TRBV5-1	TRBJ1-1	.	16	.	CASSLAVGQMNTEAFF	TGCGCCAGCAGCTTGGCCGTGGGACAAATGAACACTGAAGCTTTCTTT
TRBV20-1	TRBJ2-7	many	15	.	CSARDVGAGWYEQYF	TGCAGTGCTAGAGATGTGGGAGCCGGGTGGTACGAGCAGTACTTC
TRBV5-1	TRBJ1-1	many	12	TRBD1	CASSHGQGEAFF	TGCGCCAGCAGCCACGGACAGGGAGAAGCTTTCTTT
TRBV7-3	TRBJ2-3	many	16	TRBD2	CASSFGAGGVTDTQYF	TGTGCCAGCAGCTTCGGAGCGGGGGGGGTCACAGATACGCAGTATTTT
TRBV28	TRBJ2-1	many	16	TRBD1	CASTKTQGISYNEQFF	TGTGCCAGCACTAAGACACAGGGGATCTCCTACAATGAGCAGTTCTTC
TRBV5-1	TRBJ2-3	.	17	TRBD2	CASSRRLAGASTDTQYF	TGCGCCAGCAGCCGTAGACTAGCGGGGGCGAGCACAGATACGCAGTATTTT
TRBV10-3	TRBJ1-2	many	16	TRBD1	CAISATGTGGNYGYTF	TGTGCCATCAGTGCGACCGGGACAGGGGGTAACTATGGCTACACCTTC
TRBV12-3/TRBV12-4	TRBJ2-1	many	14	.	CASSFLSGDNEQFF	TGTGCCAGCAGTTTTCTTTCAGGAGACAATGAGCAGTTCTTC
TRBV12-3/TRBV12-4	TRBJ2-3	.	13	.	CASSFMTADTQYF	TGTGCCAGCAGTTTTATGACGGCAGATACGCAGTATTTT
TRBV5-5	TRBJ2-5	many	13	.	CASSLDTEETQYF	TGTGCCAGCAGCCTGGACACCGAAGAGACCCAGTACTTC
TRBV6-2/TRBV6-3	TRBJ2-1	many	16	TRBD1	CASSEKGQGAGNEQFF	TGTGCCAGCAGCGAGAAGGGACAGGGGGCGGGCAATGAGCAGTTCTTC
TRBV3-1	TRBJ2-7	many	14	.	CASSQASFAYEQYF	TGTGCCAGCAGCCAAGCTAGCTTTGCCTACGAGCAGTACTTC
TRBV6-4	TRBJ2-1	few	15	TRBD2	CASSARTSGDNEQFF	TGTGCCAGCAGTGCTAGGACTAGCGGAGACAATGAGCAGTTCTTC
TRBV18	TRBJ1-2	.	13	.	CASSPGGGYGYTF	TGTGCCAGCTCACCCGGAGGAGGCTATGGCTACACCTTC
TRBV6-1	TRBJ1-1	many	13	.	CASSQTGVSEAFF	TGTGCCAGCAGTCAGACTGGGGTCTCTGAAGCTTTCTTT
TRBV5-1	TRBJ2-2	many	14	.	CASSYGMNTGELFF	TGCGCCAGCAGCTATGGAATGAACACCGGGGAGCTGTTTTTT
TRBV5-1	TRBJ1-3	.	14	.	CASSAGTTQTTIYF	TGCGCCAGCAGCGCAGGGACCACCCAAACCACCATATATTTT
TRBV2	TRBJ1-1	.	15	TRBD1	CASRERQGLNTEAFF	TGTGCCAGCAGAGAAAGACAGGGGCTGAACACTGAAGCTTTCTTT
TRBV11-2	TRBJ2-7	.	14	.	CASSLFQKAYEQYF	TGTGCCAGCAGCTTATTCCAGAAAGCATACGAGCAGTACTTC
TRBV27	TRBJ2-7	few	16	.	CASSPSTPGHSYEQYF	TGTGCCAGCAGTCCATCTACCCCAGGCCACTCCTACGAGCAGTACTTC
TRBV20-1	TRBJ2-1	many	17	TRBD2	CSARESSGLPIYNEQFF	TGCAGTGCTAGAGAATCTAGCGGGCTACCCATCTACAATGAGCAGTTCTTC
TRBV5-4	TRBJ2-4	.	15	.	CASSPGEGAKNIQYF	TGTGCCAGCAGCCCCGGCGAGGGAGCCAAAAACATTCAGTACTTC
TRBV11-2	TRBJ2-1	.	15	.	CASSLAPGLANEQFF	TGTGCCAGCAGCTTAGCCCCCGGACTTGCAAATGAGCAGTTCTTC
TRBV6-2/TRBV6-3	TRBJ1-3	.	15	.	CATRTQDLRGNTIYF	TGTGCCACTAGGACGCAGGACCTTCGTGGAAACACCATATATTTT
TRBV20-1	TRBJ2-2	.	16	.	CSARGVGRVSTGELFF	TGCAGTGCTAGGGGGGTGGGCAGAGTTTCTACCGGGGAGCTGTTTTTT
TRBV4-2	TRBJ2-3	few	17	TRBD2	CASSQGGAGSSTDTQYF	TGTGCCAGCAGCCAAGGAGGAGCGGGGTCTAGCACAGATACGCAGTATTTT
TRBV12-3/TRBV12-4	TRBJ1-2	many	12	.	CASSSIVDGYTF	TGTGCCAGCAGCTCAATCGTGGATGGCTACACCTTC
TRBV20-1	TRBJ1-6	few	14	TRBD1	CSARDRDRGAPLHF	TGCAGTGCTAGAGACCGGGACAGGGGGGCACCCCTCCACTTT
TRBV6-5	TRBJ2-4	few	15	TRBD1	CASSYSGQGSNIQYF	TGTGCCAGCAGTTACTCAGGACAGGGTTCAAACATTCAGTACTTC
TRBV5-6	TRBJ1-1	.	15	TRBD1	CASSLGAEGGAEAFF	TGTGCCAGCAGCTTGGGGGCTGAAGGGGGCGCTGAAGCTTTCTTT
TRBV12-5	TRBJ2-3	many	16	.	CASGLSFGLNTDTQYF	TGTGCTAGTGGTCTCTCTTTTGGACTCAACACAGATACGCAGTATTTT
TRBV12-3/TRBV12-4	TRBJ1-2	few	14	.	CASSLSGNLYGYTF	TGTGCCAGCAGTTTGTCAGGGAATCTCTATGGCTACACCTTC
TRBV12-3/TRBV12-4	TRBJ1-6	many	13	.	CASSPDYNSPLHF	TGTGCCAGCAGCCCTGACTATAATTCACCCCTCCACTTT
TRBV5-1	TRBJ1-1	many	14	TRBD1	CASSSGTEREEAFF	TGCGCCAGCAGCAGCGGGACAGAAAGGGAGGAAGCTTTCTTT
TRBV12-3/TRBV12-4	TRBJ2-1	.	14	TRBD2	CASSVLAGRNEQFF	TGTGCCAGCAGTGTCCTAGCGGGGCGTAATGAGCAGTTCTTC
TRBV20-1	TRBJ2-7	many	13	.	CSARRDRPSEQYF	TGCAGTGCTAGGCGTGACAGACCCTCCGAGCAGTACTTC
TRBV27	TRBJ1-1	.	14	TRBD1	CASSRNRGQTEAFF	TGTGCCAGCAGCAGAAACAGGGGGCAAACTGAAGCTTTCTTT
TRBV12-3/TRBV12-4	TRBJ2-6	many	17	TRBD1	CASSNRGLLTGANVLTF	TGTGCCAGCTCGAACAGGGGCTTGTTAACTGGGGCCAACGTCCTGACTTTC
TRBV20-1	TRBJ2-5	few	12	.	CSASPDQETQYF	TGCAGTGCTAGTCCAGACCAAGAGACCCAGTACTTC
TRBV7-2	TRBJ2-7	few	14	.	CASSLEVGPYEQYF	TGTGCCAGCAGCTTAGAGGTGGGCCCCTACGAGCAGTACTTC